The 20 T cell receptor beta chains below were found in one sample sequenced in a study of response to subunit inactivated influenza vaccine (dated by TCRdb to 2017 to 2018). Library prep was done by RT-PCR. Sequenced on an Illumina HiSeq 2500. The public sequencing data were trimmed at Q25 with fastp and processed into clonotypes with MiXCR by TCRdb, which kept only in-frame beta chains. One record per CDR3 amino acid sequence lists the most common genes and DNA. Recorded for this sample are around 520,000 distinct CDR3 sequences; roughly 10% of them occurred a single time. In total, the top ten clones hold roughly 10% of the sample. The specimen comprised PBMCs from blood, sampled on the day of vaccination. The source of these receptors is a man aged 45-65 years who received an inactivated influenza vaccine. Donor details come from another sample of the same person, matched by shared clones.

The gene calls are TRBV28 and TRBJ2-3; D is possibly TRBD2 (6 bases). CDR1 MDHEN and CDR2 SYDVKM come from the germline V gene. The CDR3 totals 15 residues. Trimming took off 5 bases at V and 4 bases at J, with 16 bases between the two ends. As DNA, the CDR3 is TGTGCCAGCAGTACTCTAGCGCTCAGCGCAGATACGCAGTATTTT. Protein: CASSTLALSADTQYF.

This clonotype occurred many times. The chain couples TRBV6-2 or TRBV6-3 to TRBJ2-7; 8 nucleotides match TRBD1. Germline CDR1 MNHEY, CDR2 SVGEGT. The CDR3 consists of 16 residues. V trimming: 6 bases; J trimming: 2 bases; junction bases outside the gene matches: 12. The CDR3 DNA follows: TGTGCCAGCAGCCCGATCCCAGGGGGCAGGACCTACGAGCAGTACTTC. It codes for CASSPIPGGRTYEQYF.

The chain couples TRBV11-2 to TRBJ2-1, with 10 bases that match TRBD2. V lost 5 bases and J lost 5; bases outside the gene matches: 12. The CDR3 consists of 17 residues. CDR1 is SGHAT, CDR2 FQNNGV, per germline. The CDR3 DNA sequence: TGTGCCAGCAGCCTGGGGTTAGCGGGGGGACACGACAATGAGCAGTTCTTC. It is translated as CASSLGLAGGHDNEQFF.

This clonotype was observed a few times. The V gene is TRBV7-6, the J gene TRBJ1-5, with D possibly matching TRBD1 (5 bases). V lost 5 bases and J lost 4, with 18 bases in between. Germline V gene data show CDR1 as SGHVS and CDR2 as FNYEAQ. CDR3 length equals 16 residues. CDR3 coding DNA: TGTGCCAGCAGCGAAGACCGGCCAGGGAGTAATCAGCCCCAGCATTTT. Encoded protein: CASSEDRPGSNQPQHF.

This clonotype was seen a few times. The chain carries TRBV3-1 and TRBJ1-2; a possible D gene is TRBD1 (6 bases). The V and J ends lost 0 bases and 5 bases respectively, with 13 bases between them. CDR1 LGHDT and CDR2 YNNKEL come from the germline V gene (reference sequence). The CDR3 is 15 residues long. CDR3 nucleotide sequence: TGTGCCAGCAGCCAAGAAGGACAGACACTGTATGGCTACACCTTC. Its translation is CASSQEGQTLYGYTF.

This clonotype was observed at least ten times. The V and J genes are TRBV12-3 or TRBV12-4 and TRBJ2-1, with D maybe TRBD2 (6 bases). Trimming took 2 bases from V and 4 from J, leaving 15 bases between them. The CDR3 runs 16 residues. The CDR3 protein is CASSLPGAAGYNEQFF. DNA of the CDR3: TGTGCCAGCAGTTTACCCGGGGCTGCGGGGTACAATGAGCAGTTCTTC.

This clonotype was detected only a few times. J is TRBJ2-7 and V is TRBV12-3 or TRBV12-4; weak D call: TRBD1 (6 bases). The ends were cut back, 6 bases at V and 1 base at J, with 13 bases in the middle. The CDR3 has 14 residues. In DNA form, the CDR3 reads TGTGCCAGCAGCCCCGGACAGTTTTCCTACGAGCAGTACTTC. It codes for CASSPGQFSYEQYF.

In its sample, this clonotype was seen a few times. The chain combines TRBV3-1 with TRBJ1-1, with D tentatively TRBD1 (6 bases). This CDR3 region has 14 residues. V was clipped by 0 bases and J by 7 bases, with 12 bases between them. CDR1 LGHDT and CDR2 YNNKEL come from the germline V gene (reference sequence). The CDR3 sequence is CASSQEQGPSEAFF. For the CDR3, the DNA is TGTGCCAGCAGCCAAGAGCAGGGGCCGAGTGAAGCTTTCTTT. Full variable domain (outside the CDR3, taken from reference TRBV3-1 and TRBJ1-1): DTAVSQTPKYLVTQMGNDKSIKCEQNLGHDTMYWYKQDSKKFLKIMFSYNNKELIINETVPNRFSPKSPDKAHLNLHINSLELGDSAVYFCASSQEQGPSEAFFGQGTRLTVV.

This clonotype was counted at least ten times. The genes are TRBV4-2 and TRBJ1-4, with D perhaps TRBD1 (5 bases). Germline CDR1 is LGHNA and CDR2 is YNFKEQ. The CDR3 extends over 16 amino acids. Trimming shortened V by 3 bases and J by 0 bases, and 11 bases separated the two germline ends. The CDR3 sequence: CASSQNQGATNEKLFF. The DNA of the CDR3 is TGTGCCAGCAGCCAGAACCAGGGAGCAACTAATGAAAAACTGTTTTTT.

This clonotype was found many times. The chain has TRBV7-2 and TRBJ2-1, with D unresolved. The germline gives CDR1 SGHTA, CDR2 FQGNSA. V was shortened by 1 base and J by 10 bases, with 14 bases between the two germline ends. The CDR3 sequence is 14 residues long. The CDR3 coding sequence is TGTGCCAGCAGCTTAGGAGGAGCGTACTTAGAGCAGTTCTTC. This sequence encodes CASSLGGAYLEQFF.

This clonotype was counted ten times or more. The junction departs from germline at one end; a sequencing error may be responsible. The rearrangement uses TRBV12-3 or TRBV12-4 and TRBJ2-5, with TRBD1 matching over 7 bases. The CDR3 is 13 residues long. CDR3 in DNA: TGTGCCAGCGGACAGGATAACCAAAAGACCCAGTACTTC. Amino acids: CASGQDNQKTQYF.

There are a few counts of this clonotype. The chain uses TRBV3-1 and TRBJ2-5, with D possibly matching TRBD1 (5 bases). Trimming pared 0 bases from V and 5 bases from J, leaving 13 bases between. CDR1 LGHDT and CDR2 YNNKEL come from the germline V gene (reference sequence). The CDR3 has 15 amino acids. CDR3 DNA: TGTGCCAGCAGCCAAGATTGGCAGGGTTTTGAGACCCAGTACTTC. It yields the protein CASSQDWQGFETQYF.

This rearrangement joins TRBV6-4 to TRBJ2-1; 9 bases agree with TRBD2. The CDR3 is 15 amino acids. V shed 4 bases, J shed 6 bases, and the junction held 7 bases outside the gene matches. Germline V gives CDR1 MRHNA, CDR2 SNTAGT. In DNA, the CDR3 is TGTGCCAGCAGTGTTGAGAGCGGGGGGATCAATGAGCAGTTCTTC. Amino acid sequence: CASSVESGGINEQFF.

This chain uses TRBV28 with TRBJ2-7; the match to TRBD2 covers 9 bases. This CDR3 is built from 14 residues. Germline values: CDR1 MDHEN, CDR2 SYDVKM. The J segment lost 0 bases and the V segment lost 7 bases, leaving 4 bases of the junction unmatched. This chain's CDR3 is CASTSSGASYEQYF. The CDR3 DNA follows: TGTGCCAGCACCTCTAGCGGGGCCTCCTACGAGCAGTACTTC.

This chain connects TRBV4-1 to TRBJ2-7, with D uncertain. Trimming took 4 bases from V and 2 from J, leaving 12 bases between them. CDR3 length: 14 amino acids. Germline V gene data show CDR1 as MGHRA and CDR2 as YSYEKL. The CDR3: CASSLHIGPYEQYF. Here the CDR3 DNA reads TGCGCCAGCAGCCTCCACATAGGCCCCTACGAGCAGTACTTC.

This sequence joins TRBV11-2 and TRBJ2-3; 8 bases match TRBD1. The CDR3 length is 15 residues. Trimming took 2 bases from V and 4 from J; bases not matched to a gene: 5. Germline CDR1 is SGHAT and CDR2 is FQNNGV. The CDR3 DNA is TGTGCCAGCAGCTTATTCCGGACAGGGCCAGATACGCAGTATTTT. The encoded protein is CASSLFRTGPDTQYF.

This clonotype was detected ten times or more. The chain employs TRBV4-3 and TRBJ2-2, with D perhaps TRBD1 (5 bases). This CDR3 is built from 17 residues. V was pared by 0 bases and J by 8 bases, with 19 bases between. Germline V gives CDR1 LGHNA, CDR2 YSLEER. CDR3 coding DNA: TGCGCCAGCAGCCAAGACCTCCCGGACAACGGTCCGGGGGAGCTGTTTTTT. Amino acids: CASSQDLPDNGPGELFF.

A few counts support this clonotype. V usage is TRBV29-1 and J usage is TRBJ2-7; 7 bases align to TRBD1. CDR1 and CDR2 (germline): SQVTM, ANQGSEA. The CDR3 is made up of 12 amino acids. J was trimmed by 3 bases and V by 6 bases; bases with no gene match: 5. The CDR3 spells CSVATGSYEQYF. CDR3 coding DNA: TGCAGCGTCGCGACAGGGAGCTACGAGCAGTACTTC.

This clonotype was counted between two and nine times. V and J are TRBV7-8 and TRBJ2-5; 9 nucleotides agree with TRBD1. The germline V gene encodes CDR1 SGHVS and CDR2 FQNEAQ. CDR3 length equals 16 residues. V lost 6 bases and J lost 2; bases outside the gene matches: 10. The CDR3: CASSTRTGVGQETQYF. In DNA form, the CDR3 reads TGTGCCAGCAGTACACGGACAGGGGTGGGGCAAGAGACCCAGTACTTC.

This clonotype was seen only a few times. The chain combines TRBV5-5 with TRBJ2-5; D gene unclear. Germline loops: CDR1 SGHKS, CDR2 YYEKEE (reference sequence). CDR3 length: 13 residues. The V end lost 2 bases, the J end lost 0 bases, and 5 bases lay between the germline ends. CDR3 bases: TGTGCCAGCAGCTTCTGGGACCAAGAGACCCAGTACTTC. Amino acids: CASSFWDQETQYF.